A selection of T cell receptor beta chains follows, all from one sample in a study of memory CD4+ T cells and cytomegalovirus serostatus. The method was immunoSEQ multiplex PCR; TCRdb's version includes in-frame clones alone and lacks a portion of them. The sample has 45,000 to 55,000 clones; 75% to 85% are singletons. Input material: memory CD4+ T cells from blood. The receptor set was obtained from an adult in good health and CMV-seronegative. Both conserved end residues are trimmed from each CDR3. A D gene is named only where the DNA matches it firmly.

v_call	d_call	cdr3_aa
TRBV28	NA	ASSPTDRNNQPQH
TRBV10-2	NA	ASSEGGRPYEQY
TRBV6-5	TRBD2	ASRRGTSGTDTQY
TRBV7-9	TRBD2	ASSLGLAGARYEQY
TRBV7-8	NA	ASSTPGRTYGYT
TRBV2	NA	ASSVVGGGKNTEAF
TRBV2	NA	ASSERTLRRTQY
TRBV9	NA	ASSRVSNEQF
TRBV10-3	NA	AIATGVTYNEQF
TRBV10-3	TRBD2	AISGGGSYEQY
TRBV7-9	TRBD1	ASSLAGQGADTQY
TRBV6-6	TRBD1	ASSPGQAGDTQY
TRBV6-6	NA	ASSQDGNYGYT
TRBV7-9	TRBD1	ASSPDGTGVYNEQF
TRBV5-1	TRBD2	ASSFGLAGVGRTDTQY
TRBV5-4	TRBD1	ASSLQGVGNIQY
TRBV7-9	TRBD1	ASSWGDRGHGEQF
TRBV2	NA	ASSEPFLGEQY
TRBV9	TRBD1	ASSLTGANTGELF
TRBV5-4	TRBD1	ASSYGTGDNEQY
TRBV19	NA	ASSSLGGFTEAF
TRBV15	TRBD1	ATSRSPRGGGYT
TRBV2	TRBD2	ASIRREQGTSGIGRNIQY
TRBV6-5	NA	ASSPLDEQF
TRBV7-8	TRBD1	ASSLSTGYPLSGNTIY
TRBV29-1	TRBD1	SVEGGQVGYEQY
TRBV30	NA	AWSNMRDPNYGYT
TRBV2	NA	ASSVLGVQAQPQH
TRBV7-2	TRBD2	ASSLGLAVKTGELF
TRBV2	NA	ASSESYPSAAGELF
TRBV6-5	NA	ASSSGRNNQPQH
TRBV2	TRBD2	ASSEGLAGNEQF
TRBV28	TRBD1	ASSARQGRSGNTIY
TRBV30	NA	AWSWGVHSYEQY
TRBV27	TRBD2	ASSRGLADITDTQY
TRBV7-8	NA	ASSRVRETQY
TRBV4-1	NA	ASSQGRSSYNEQF
TRBV4-1	NA	ASSQGEHGYT
TRBV7-8	TRBD1	ASSPPTGTGGYEQY
TRBV2	NA	ASRAELAKNIQY